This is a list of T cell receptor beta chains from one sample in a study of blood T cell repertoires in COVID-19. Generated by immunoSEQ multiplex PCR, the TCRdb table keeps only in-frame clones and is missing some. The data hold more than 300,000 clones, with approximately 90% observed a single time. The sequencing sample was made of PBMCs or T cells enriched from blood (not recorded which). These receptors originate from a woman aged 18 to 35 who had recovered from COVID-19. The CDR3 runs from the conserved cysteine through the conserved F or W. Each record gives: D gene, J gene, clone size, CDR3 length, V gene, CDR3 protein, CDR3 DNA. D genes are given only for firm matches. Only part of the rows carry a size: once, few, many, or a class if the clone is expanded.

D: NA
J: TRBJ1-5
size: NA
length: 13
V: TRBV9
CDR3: CASSVGGGQPQHF
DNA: TGTGCCAGCAGCGTAGGGGGCGGTCAGCCCCAGCATTTT

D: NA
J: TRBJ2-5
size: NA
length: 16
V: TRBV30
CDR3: CAWSGIWGGSEETQYF
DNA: TGTGCCTGGAGTGGGATTTGGGGGGGCAGTGAGGAGACCCAGTACTTC

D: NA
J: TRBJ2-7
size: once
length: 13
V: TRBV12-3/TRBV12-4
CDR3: CASSSQGAYEQYF
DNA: TGTGCCAGCAGCTCACAGGGCGCCTACGAGCAGTACTTC

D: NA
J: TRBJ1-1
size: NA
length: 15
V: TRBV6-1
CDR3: CASSESAGMVTEAFF
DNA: TGTGCCAGCAGTGAATCGGCAGGGATGGTAACTGAAGCTTTCTTT

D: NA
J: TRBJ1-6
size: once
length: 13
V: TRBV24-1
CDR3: CATRRTDNSPLHF
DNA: TGTGCCACCAGACGGACAGATAATTCACCCCTCCACTTT

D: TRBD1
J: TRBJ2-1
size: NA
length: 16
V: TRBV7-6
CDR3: CASSLGQGVSYNEQFF
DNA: TGTGCCAGCAGCTTGGGACAGGGGGTGTCCTACAATGAGCAGTTCTTC

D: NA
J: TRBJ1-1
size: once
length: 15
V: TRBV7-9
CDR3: CASSPRGARNTEAFF
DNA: TGTGCCAGCAGCCCACGGGGGGCGCGAAACACTGAAGCTTTCTTT

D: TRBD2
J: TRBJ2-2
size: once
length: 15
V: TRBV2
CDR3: CASSPRGGVTGELFF
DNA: TGTGCCAGCAGTCCCCGCGGGGGGGTAACCGGGGAGCTGTTTTTT

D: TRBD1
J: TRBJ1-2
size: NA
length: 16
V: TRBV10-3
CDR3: CAISDETGTGGRGYTF
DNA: TGTGCCATCAGTGATGAAACCGGGACAGGGGGCCGTGGCTACACCTTC

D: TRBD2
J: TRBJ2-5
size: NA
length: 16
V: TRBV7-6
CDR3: CASSLGGGGSLETQYF
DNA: TGTGCCAGCAGCTTAGGCGGGGGGGGCTCTTTGGAGACCCAGTACTTC

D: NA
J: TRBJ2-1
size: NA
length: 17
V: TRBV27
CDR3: CASSLYRRTRSYNEQFF
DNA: TGTGCCAGCAGTTTATACCGACGGACACGCTCCTACAATGAGCAGTTCTTC

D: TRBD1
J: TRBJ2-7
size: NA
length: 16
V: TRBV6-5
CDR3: CASSYSMPDRGLEQYF
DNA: TGTGCCAGCAGTTACTCGATGCCGGACAGGGGGCTCGAGCAGTACTTC

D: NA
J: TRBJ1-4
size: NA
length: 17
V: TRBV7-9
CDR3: CASSLNRVLATNEKLFF
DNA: TGTGCCAGCAGCCTCAACAGGGTCTTGGCAACTAATGAAAAACTGTTTTTT

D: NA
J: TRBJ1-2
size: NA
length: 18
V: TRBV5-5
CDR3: CASSLASGLVGRNYGYTF
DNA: TGTGCCAGCAGCTTGGCCTCTGGTCTGGTTGGGCGTAACTATGGCTACACCTTC

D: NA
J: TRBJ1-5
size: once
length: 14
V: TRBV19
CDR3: CASSKRVPNQPQHF
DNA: TGTGCCAGTAGTAAGCGGGTCCCAAATCAGCCCCAGCATTTT

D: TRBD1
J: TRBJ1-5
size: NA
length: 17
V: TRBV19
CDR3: CASSTLGDRGPNQPQHF
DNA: TGTGCCAGTAGTACCCTGGGGGACAGGGGGCCCAATCAGCCCCAGCATTTT

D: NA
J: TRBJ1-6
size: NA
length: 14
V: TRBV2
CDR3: CASVRGGGNSPLHF
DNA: TGTGCCAGCGTGCGGGGAGGAGGTAATTCACCCCTCCACTTT